These 19 T cell receptor beta chains share one sample of origin, sequenced in a study of early T cells in non-severe SARS-CoV-2 infection. From the 5' RACE reads, TCRdb called clonotypes with MiXCR, one entry per CDR3 protein. The sample includes about 82,000 distinct CDR3 sequences, 13% of them seen just once. Sample: whole blood. These receptors all stem from an adult who was a healthcare worker with PCR-confirmed SARS-CoV-2 infection or an uninfected control (not recorded which).

A few counts support this clonotype. The chain employs TRBV19 and TRBJ2-4; 8 positions agree with TRBD1. The trim removed 6 bases at V and 7 bases at J, leaving 20 bases unmatched. The CDR3 extends over 18 amino acids. The germline CDR1 and CDR2 sequences are LNHDA and SQIVND (reference sequence). CDR3 nucleotide sequence: TGTGCCAGTAGCCCTCATGCCTCCCGGACAGGGATGAGGAACATTCAGTACTTC. Translation: CASSPHASRTGMRNIQYF.

This clonotype was counted ten times or more. J is TRBJ2-7 and V is TRBV20-1; unclear D gene. This CDR3 has 14 residues. Per the germline V gene, CDR1 is DFQATT and CDR2 is SNEGSKA (reference sequence). Trimming removed 1 base from V and 2 bases from J, with 12 bases in between. The CDR3 nucleotides read TGCAGTGCTAGAGGGGAACCGTCCACCTACGAGCAGTACTTC. This gives the protein CSARGEPSTYEQYF.

This clonotype was detected a few times. The chain has TRBV20-1 and TRBJ1-1, with D hard to call. The CDR3 covers 10 residues. The V gene's germline CDR1 is DFQATT and CDR2 SNEGSKA (reference sequence). V was pared by 4 bases and J by 1 base, with 1 base between. The CDR3 is CSAKNTEAFF. CDR3 nucleotides: TGCAGTGCTAAGAACACTGAAGCTTTCTTT.

There are a few counts of this clonotype. The V call is TRBV24-1, the J call TRBJ2-5; D possibly corresponds to TRBD2 (6 bases). Between the trimmed V and J ends, which lost 1 base and 5 bases, there was a span of 10 bases. The CDR3 loop spans 14 amino acids. Germline V gene lookup returns CDR1 KGHDR and CDR2 SFDVKD. CDR3 sequence (DNA): TGTGCCACCAGTGATTTACGGGAGCGGGAGACCCAGTACTTC. Translated: CATSDLRERETQYF.

This clonotype occurred a few times. J is TRBJ2-5 and V is TRBV30; D gene ambiguous. This CDR3 is built from 14 residues. CDR1 is GTSNPN, CDR2 SVGIG, per germline (reference sequence). Between the trimmed V and J ends, which lost 1 base and 5 bases, there was a span of 14 bases. In DNA form, the CDR3 reads TGTGCCTGGAGTGAGGGCAACCCCGGGGAGACCCAGTACTTC. Translation gives CAWSEGNPGETQYF.

The genes are TRBV3-1 and TRBJ2-1, with 7 bases fitting TRBD2. J gave up 0 bases and V 7 bases, and 9 bases lay outside the gene matches. Germline assignment: CDR1 LGHDT and CDR2 YNNKEL (reference sequence). This CDR3 region has 16 residues. The CDR3 reads CASTREGAVSYNEQFF. CDR3 coding DNA: TGTGCCAGCACCAGGGAGGGAGCGGTCTCCTACAATGAGCAGTTCTTC.

This clonotype was seen ten or more times. The chain combines TRBV7-2 with TRBJ1-2; unclear D gene. The CDR3 is 13 residues long. CDR1 and CDR2 from the germline V gene are SGHTA and FQGNSA. The V end was cut by 4 bases, the J end by 3 bases, with 9 bases between. Here the CDR3 DNA reads TGTGCCAGCAGCTATCGACAAGACTATGGCTACACCTTC. This translates into CASSYRQDYGYTF.

The V and J genes are TRBV5-1 and TRBJ1-2; no definite D call. The V gene's germline CDR1 is SGHRS and CDR2 YFSETQ. The CDR3 contains 14 residues. Trimming cost V 0 bases and J 6 bases, with 12 bases left between them. The CDR3 spells CASSLGPLSDGYTF. The CDR3 coding sequence is TGCGCCAGCAGCTTGGGCCCGTTATCTGATGGCTACACCTTC. Drawing the rest from reference TRBV5-1 and TRBJ1-2, the complete variable domain is KAGVTQTPRYLIKTRGQQVTLSCSPISGHRSVSWYQQTPGQGLQFLFEYFSETQRNKGNFPGRFSGRQFSNSRSEMNVSTLELGDSALYLCASSLGPLSDGYTFGSGTRLTVV.

The gene calls are TRBV30 and TRBJ1-2; 9 bases are a match to TRBD1. The CDR3 extends over 18 amino acids. The V and J ends lost 0 bases and 4 bases, in that order; junction bases with no gene match: 15. Germline V gives CDR1 GTSNPN, CDR2 SVGIG (reference sequence). Here the CDR3 reads CAWSVDRTGDIPGYGYTF. Written as DNA, the CDR3 is TGTGCCTGGAGTGTCGATAGGACAGGGGATATCCCGGGCTATGGCTACACCTTC.

This clonotype came up a few times. The gene calls are TRBV3-1 and TRBJ2-7; 9 bases are a match to TRBD2. The CDR3 covers 14 residues. The germline gives CDR1 LGHDT, CDR2 YNNKEL (reference sequence). Trimming at V came to 4 bases and at J to 3 bases, leaving 4 bases not matched to a gene. CDR3 nucleotide sequence: TGTGCCAGCAGCCGCTTGACTAGCGGCTACGAGCAGTACTTC. This codes for CASSRLTSGYEQYF.

The rearrangement joins TRBV20-1 to TRBJ1-1; D ambiguous. Germline values: CDR1 DFQATT, CDR2 SNEGSKA (reference sequence). This CDR3 is 12 amino acids long. V was cut by 5 bases and J by 2 bases, with 9 bases left in between. The chain's CDR3 is CSAPRRNTEAFF. Here the CDR3 DNA reads TGCAGTGCTCCCCGTAGAAACACTGAAGCTTTCTTT.

The chain uses TRBV11-3 and TRBJ1-1; D gene uncertain. This CDR3 is built from 12 residues. Trimming removed 1 base from V and 13 bases from J, with 13 bases in between. Germline V gene data show CDR1 as SGHNT and CDR2 as YENEEA. This CDR3 is CASSLAPLKLFF. The CDR3 DNA is TGTGCCAGCAGCTTAGCCCCACTGAAGCTTTTCTTT.

This clonotype came up many times. The rearrangement uses TRBV10-2 and TRBJ1-5; 7 positions agree with TRBD1. Germline lookup yields CDR1 WSHSY and CDR2 SAAADI. The CDR3 has 14 amino acids. With 4 bases clipped from V and 7 bases from J, the junction kept 7 bases outside the gene matches. CDR3 nucleotide sequence: TGCGCCAGCAGTGGATCAGGGGGATACCAGCCCCAGCATTTT. This encodes CASSGSGGYQPQHF.

This clonotype came up a few times. This chain connects TRBV7-9 to TRBJ2-5; a possible D gene is TRBD1 (5 bases). CDR1 is SEHNR and CDR2 is FQNEAQ in the germline V gene (reference sequence). Trimming removed 5 bases from V and 2 bases from J, with 9 bases in between. The CDR3 extends over 13 amino acids. The CDR3 DNA follows: TGTGCCAGCAGCCCAGGGCGGCAAGAGACCCAGTACTTC. Its protein is CASSPGRQETQYF.

This clonotype was picked up a small number of times. This chain uses TRBV3-1 with TRBJ2-1; 7 bases match TRBD2. The CDR3 extends over 13 amino acids. From germline, CDR1 is LGHDT and CDR2 YNNKEL (reference sequence). Unmatched junction bases numbered 5, after V lost 1 base and J lost 11 bases. CDR3 DNA sequence: TGTGCCAGCAGCCAAGCCGCCGGGACTAAGCAGTTCTTC. The encoded protein is CASSQAAGTKQFF.

This clonotype has at least ten counts. This rearrangement joins TRBV11-1 to TRBJ1-5; weak D call: TRBD1 (5 bases). The CDR3 length is 15 residues. Germline values: CDR1 SGHAT, CDR2 FQDESV (reference sequence). V was trimmed by 5 bases and J by 9 bases, leaving 20 bases between them. The CDR3 nucleotides are TGTGCCAGCAGCCGAACCGGCAGGGCCGCGGGGCCCCAGCATTTT. Encoded protein: CASSRTGRAAGPQHF.

As for this clonotype: Germline and junction disagree at one end, which may indicate a read error. The V and J genes are TRBV7-6 and TRBJ2-1, with D uncertain. The CDR3 contains 15 residues. Germline V gives CDR1 SGHVS, CDR2 FNYEAQ. The CDR3 coding sequence is TGTACCAGCAGCCTTCAGAAGAACTCCTACAATGAGCAGTTCTTC. Translation gives CTSSLQKNSYNEQFF.

This clonotype turned up a few times. The chain carries TRBV30 and TRBJ1-2, with D possibly being TRBD1 (6 bases). Trimming removed 4 bases at V and 0 bases at J, with 12 bases between. The CDR3 covers 14 residues. The V gene's germline CDR1 is GTSNPN and CDR2 SVGIG (reference sequence). In nucleotides, the CDR3 is TGTGCCTGGACTGGCCAGGGGACTAACTATGGCTACACCTTC. It translates to CAWTGQGTNYGYTF.

This clonotype was recorded at least ten times. The chain recombines TRBV7-9 with TRBJ2-4; 7 bases agree with TRBD2. Germline V gene data show CDR1 as SEHNR and CDR2 as FQNEAQ (reference sequence). The CDR3 contains 15 residues. V trimming: 6 bases; J trimming: 6 bases; junction bases outside the gene matches: 11. This CDR3 reads CASRSWEGLGNIQYF. The CDR3 bases are TGTGCCAGCAGATCCTGGGAGGGGTTGGGAAACATTCAGTACTTC.